A single sample gave rise to the 3 T cell receptor beta chains below, sequenced in a study of beta chain features in type 1 diabetes. Sequenced material consisted of expressed TCRB transcripts (all of the isolated RNA was reverse transcribed). The assay was immunoSEQ multiplex PCR, and TCRdb's table has in-frame clones only and misses some. The sample carries about 150,000 clones, more than 9% recorded once. The specimen sequenced was naive CD4+ T cells from blood. These receptors all stem from a man aged 18 to 35 in good health.

This clone was counted at least ten times. The gene calls are TRBV10-3 and TRBJ2-7, with TRBD2 identical over 7 bases. Germline CDR1 and CDR2: ENHRY and SYGVKD. V dropped 7 bases and J dropped 4; count of bases not matched to a gene: 10. The CDR3 is 14 amino acids. The CDR3 here is CAIKRDLVNYEQYF. DNA for the CDR3: TGTGCCATCAAGCGGGACTTGGTCAATTACGAGCAGTACTTC.

This clone was counted between two and nine times. This sequence joins TRBV6-5 and TRBJ1-2; D might be TRBD1 (5 bases). V was clipped by 7 bases and J by 4 bases, with 10 bases between them. Germline V gene lookup returns CDR1 MNHEY and CDR2 SVGAGI. This CDR3 spans 12 amino acids. The CDR3 DNA sequence: TGTGCCAGCACCCCAGGGTCCTATGGCTACACCTTC. Translation: CASTPGSYGYTF.

This clone was observed at least ten times. The chain employs TRBV29-1 and TRBJ2-6; 7 bases line up with TRBD1. The CDR3 sequence is 14 residues long. The germline gives CDR1 SQVTM, CDR2 ANQGSEA. The ends lost 6 bases at V and 0 bases at J; junction bases unmatched: 2. As DNA, the CDR3 is TGCAGCGTAGCAGGGGGCTCTGGGGCCAACGTCCTGACTTTC. Encoded protein: CSVAGGSGANVLTF. The full variable domain, its missing parts supplied by reference TRBV29-1 and TRBJ2-6, is SAVISQKPSRDICQRGTSLTIQCQVDSQVTMMFWYRQQPGQSLTLIATANQGSEATYESGFVIDKFPISRPNLTFSTLTVSNMSPEDSSIYLCSVAGGSGANVLTFGAGSRLTVL.